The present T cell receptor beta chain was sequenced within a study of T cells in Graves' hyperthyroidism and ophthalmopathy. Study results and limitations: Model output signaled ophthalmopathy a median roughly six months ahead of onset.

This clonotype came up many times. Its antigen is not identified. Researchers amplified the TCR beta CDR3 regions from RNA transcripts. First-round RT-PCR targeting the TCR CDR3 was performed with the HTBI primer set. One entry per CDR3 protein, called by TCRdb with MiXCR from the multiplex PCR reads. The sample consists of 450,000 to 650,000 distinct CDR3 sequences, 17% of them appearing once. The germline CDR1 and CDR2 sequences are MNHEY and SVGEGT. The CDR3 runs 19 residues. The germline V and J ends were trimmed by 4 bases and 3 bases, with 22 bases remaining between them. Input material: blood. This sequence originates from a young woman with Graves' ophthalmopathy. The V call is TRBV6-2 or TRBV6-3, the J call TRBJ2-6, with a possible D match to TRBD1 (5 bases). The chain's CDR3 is CASSSSLRQGLGGANVLTF. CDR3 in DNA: TGTGCCAGCAGTTCCTCCCTTCGCCAGGGTTTAGGTGGGGCCAACGTCCTGACTTTC.